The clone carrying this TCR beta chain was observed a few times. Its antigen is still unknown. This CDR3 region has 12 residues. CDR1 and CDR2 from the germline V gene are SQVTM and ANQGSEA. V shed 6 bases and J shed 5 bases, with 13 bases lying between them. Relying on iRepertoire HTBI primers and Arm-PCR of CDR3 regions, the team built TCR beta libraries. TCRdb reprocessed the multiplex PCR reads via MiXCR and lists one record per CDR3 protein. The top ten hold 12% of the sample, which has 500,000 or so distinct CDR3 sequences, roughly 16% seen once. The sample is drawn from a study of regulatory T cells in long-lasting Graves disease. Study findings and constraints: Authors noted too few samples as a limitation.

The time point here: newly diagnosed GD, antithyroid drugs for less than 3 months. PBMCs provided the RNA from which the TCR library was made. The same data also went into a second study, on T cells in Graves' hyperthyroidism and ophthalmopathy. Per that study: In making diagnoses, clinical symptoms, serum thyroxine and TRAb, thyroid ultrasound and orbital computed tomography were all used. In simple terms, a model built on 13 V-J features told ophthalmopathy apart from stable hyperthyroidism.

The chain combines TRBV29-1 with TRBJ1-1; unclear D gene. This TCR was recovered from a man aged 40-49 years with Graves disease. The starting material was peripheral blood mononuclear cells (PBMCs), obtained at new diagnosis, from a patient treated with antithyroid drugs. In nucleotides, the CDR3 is TGCAGCGTCGTCCCGAAGGTAACTGAAGCTTTCTTT. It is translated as CSVVPKVTEAFF.